The clone carrying this TCR beta chain was detected only once. Its antigen is as yet unknown. The CDR3 covers 16 residues. Germline V gene sequence: CDR1 MRHNA, CDR2 SNTAGT. Trimming removed 5 bases from V and 7 bases from J; junction bases left unmatched: 14. Viral peptide pool expansion of antigen-specific CD4+ T cells preceded sequencing in the ViraFEST assay. Researchers isolated CD4+ T cells once 9 to 11 days of culture had elapsed. Participants were given two doses of BNT162b2 or mRNA-1273 vaccine. This entry is derived from a study of vaccination effects on CD4 cells after COVID-19. TCRdb's table, derived via immunoSEQ multiplex PCR, lists solely in-frame clones and lacks some. The sample includes fewer than 85,000 clones, 76% seen only once; the top ten take about 0.91%.

The clonotype originates from a human donor who received a COVID-19 vaccine. The genes are TRBV6-4 and TRBJ2-3, with TRBD1 identical over 8 bases. Sequenced here: CD4+ T cells from PBMCs cultured with HCoV-OC43 spike peptides, sampled after COVID-19 vaccination. Subset described: HCoV-OC43 spike overlapping peptide pool stimulation. CDR3 sequence reads: CASSRHTQGETNTQYF. The CDR3 bases are TGTGCCAGCAGTCGACATACACAGGGGGAGACGAATACGCAGTATTTT.